This T cell receptor (beta chain) was documented in a study of T cells in Graves' hyperthyroidism and ophthalmopathy. Amplification of TCR beta CDR3 regions was performed using RNA transcripts as template. TCR CDR3 underwent first-round RT-PCR with the HTBI primer set. TCRdb reanalysed the multiplex PCR reads using MiXCR and keeps one entry per CDR3 protein. The sample has 700,000 or so distinct CDR3 sequences, about a sixth seen once. This clonotype has at least ten counts. Aged 18 to 65, the patients had hyperthyroidism that was newly diagnosed and had lasted under 2 months. This CDR3 has 14 residues. V lost 7 bases and J lost 8; bases outside the gene matches: 11. CDR1 and CDR2 (germline): SQVTM, ANQGSEA.

The sequencing input was blood. The V gene is TRBV29-1, the J gene TRBJ2-1, with 10 nucleotides matching TRBD2. This sequence originates from a man aged 18 to 29 with Graves' hyperthyroidism. Here the CDR3 DNA reads TGCAGCGGGGCATCAGCGGGAGGGCGGGATGAGCAGTTCTTC. Translation gives CSGASAGGRDEQFF.